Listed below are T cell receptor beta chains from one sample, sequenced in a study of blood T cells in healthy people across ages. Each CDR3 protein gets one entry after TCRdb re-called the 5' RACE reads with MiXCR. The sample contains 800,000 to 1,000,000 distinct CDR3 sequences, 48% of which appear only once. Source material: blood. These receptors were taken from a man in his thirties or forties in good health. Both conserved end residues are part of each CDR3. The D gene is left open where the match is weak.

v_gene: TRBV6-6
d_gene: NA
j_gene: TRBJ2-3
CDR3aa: CASSFREGGTDTQYF

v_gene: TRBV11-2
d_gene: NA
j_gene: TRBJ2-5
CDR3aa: CASSLDIRGGEQYF

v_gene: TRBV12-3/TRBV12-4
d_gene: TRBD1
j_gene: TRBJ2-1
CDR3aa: CASRPTGTGDINEQFF

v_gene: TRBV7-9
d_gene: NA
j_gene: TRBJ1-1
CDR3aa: CASSLVLGFAEAFF

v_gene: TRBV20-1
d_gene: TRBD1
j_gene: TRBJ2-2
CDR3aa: CSAPLGGFDTGELFF

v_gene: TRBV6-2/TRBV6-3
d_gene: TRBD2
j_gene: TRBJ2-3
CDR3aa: CASTQMAGVLTDTQYF

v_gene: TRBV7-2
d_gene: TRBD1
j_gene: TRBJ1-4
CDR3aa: CASSLDRGDEKLFF

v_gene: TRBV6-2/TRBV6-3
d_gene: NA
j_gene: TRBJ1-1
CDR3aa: CASSYSSGPVFTEAFF

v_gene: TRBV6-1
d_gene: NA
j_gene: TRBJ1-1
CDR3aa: CASIAGRNTEAFF

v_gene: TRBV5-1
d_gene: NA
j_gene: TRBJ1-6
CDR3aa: CASSLGPSNSPLHF

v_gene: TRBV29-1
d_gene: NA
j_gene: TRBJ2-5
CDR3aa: CSGSQGRETQYF

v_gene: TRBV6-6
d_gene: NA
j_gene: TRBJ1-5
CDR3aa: CASSLTGSTQPQHF

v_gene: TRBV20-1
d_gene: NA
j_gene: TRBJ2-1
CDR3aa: CSAREEGTYNEQFF

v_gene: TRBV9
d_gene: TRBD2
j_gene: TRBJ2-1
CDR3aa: CASSILAGMVDEQFF

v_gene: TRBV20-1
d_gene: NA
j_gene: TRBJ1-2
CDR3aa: CSARGGLNYGYTF

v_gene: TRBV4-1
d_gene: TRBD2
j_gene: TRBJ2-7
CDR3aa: CASSQVGGSYEQYF

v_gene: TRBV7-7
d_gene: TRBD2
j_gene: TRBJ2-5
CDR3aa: CASSLSSGRGETQYF

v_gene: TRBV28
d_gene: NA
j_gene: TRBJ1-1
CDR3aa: CASSFGPEENTNTEAFF

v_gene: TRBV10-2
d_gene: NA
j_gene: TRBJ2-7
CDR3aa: CASTGLKREQYF

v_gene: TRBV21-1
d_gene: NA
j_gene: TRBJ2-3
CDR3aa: CASSSLAGNLDTDTQYF

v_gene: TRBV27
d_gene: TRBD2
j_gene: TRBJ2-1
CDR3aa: CASTVAGAANEQFF

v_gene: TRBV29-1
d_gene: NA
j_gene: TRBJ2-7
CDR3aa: CSVYDSSYEQYF

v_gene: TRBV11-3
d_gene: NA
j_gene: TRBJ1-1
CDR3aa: CASSSGVGAEAFF

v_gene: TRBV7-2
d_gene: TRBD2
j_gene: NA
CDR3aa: CASSGRLAEETQYF

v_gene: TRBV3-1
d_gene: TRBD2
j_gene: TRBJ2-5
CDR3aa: CASSHVASGGFQETQYF

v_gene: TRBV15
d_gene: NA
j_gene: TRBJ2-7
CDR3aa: CATSSPPDGHYEQYF

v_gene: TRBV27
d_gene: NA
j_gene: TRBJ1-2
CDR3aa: CASSSAQGGGYTF

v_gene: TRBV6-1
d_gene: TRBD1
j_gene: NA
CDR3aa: CASTQGDRVYEQYF

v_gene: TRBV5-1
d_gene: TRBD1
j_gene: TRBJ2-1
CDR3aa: CASSLGQGGNEQFF

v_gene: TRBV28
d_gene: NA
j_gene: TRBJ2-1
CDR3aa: CASRGDVEAYNEQFF

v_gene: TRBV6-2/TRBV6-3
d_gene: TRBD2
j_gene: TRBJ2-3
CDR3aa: CANSYLGLAGRTDTQYF

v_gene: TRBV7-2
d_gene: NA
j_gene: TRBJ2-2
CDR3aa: CASSQIVSSNTGELFF

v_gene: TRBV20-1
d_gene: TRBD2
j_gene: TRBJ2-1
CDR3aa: CSASPGLGLREQFF

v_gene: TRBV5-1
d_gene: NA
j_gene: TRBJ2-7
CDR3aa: CASGGDSFSYEQYF

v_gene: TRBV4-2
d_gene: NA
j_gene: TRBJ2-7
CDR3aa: CASSQERFPSYEQYF

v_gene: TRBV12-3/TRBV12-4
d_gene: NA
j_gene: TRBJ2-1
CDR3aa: CASHQPESSYNEQFF

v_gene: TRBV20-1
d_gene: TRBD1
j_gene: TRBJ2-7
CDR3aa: CSASRTGYEQYF

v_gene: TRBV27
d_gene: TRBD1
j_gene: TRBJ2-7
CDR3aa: CASSLKGRTGRWSYEQYF

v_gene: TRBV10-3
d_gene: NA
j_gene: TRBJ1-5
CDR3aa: CAISESAGMIGNQPQHF

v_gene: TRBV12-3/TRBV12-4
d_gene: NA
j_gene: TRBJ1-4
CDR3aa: CAIRPYATNEKLFF

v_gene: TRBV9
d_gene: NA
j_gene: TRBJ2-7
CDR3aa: CASSEDLGVPYEQYF